This is a list of T cell receptor beta chains from one sample in a study of cytomegalovirus exposure and HLA in healthy donors. The assay was immunoSEQ multiplex PCR, and TCRdb's table has in-frame clones only and misses some. The table lists some 200,000 clones, about 62% of them singletons. Sequencing input: PBMCs. The receptors come from a man in his forties in good health and CMV-seronegative. Each CDR3 is given with its conserved first and last residue. Fields, in order: D gene, clone size, J gene, V gene, CDR3 protein, CDR3 DNA. The D gene is left open where the match is weak. Expanded clones get a size class; other rows say once, few or many, or leave the size out.

TRBD2 NA TRBJ2-7 TRBV9 CASSAGTSVYEQYF TGTGCCAGCAGCGCCGGGACTAGCGTATACGAGCAGTACTTC
TRBD2 NA TRBJ2-3 TRBV7-2 CASSLDLREALNTDTQYF TGTGCCAGCAGCTTAGATCTGCGGGAGGCCCTAAACACAGATACGCAGTATTTT
TRBD1 NA TRBJ1-5 TRBV7-9 CSSGLWTGGKSNQPQHF TGTTCCAGCGGACTGTGGACAGGGGGCAAGAGCAATCAGCCCCAGCATTTT
TRBD2 NA TRBJ2-5 TRBV7-8 CASSIAGMKETQYF TGTGCCAGCTCCATAGCGGGAATGAAAGAGACCCAGTACTTC
TRBD2 NA TRBJ2-7 TRBV4-1 CASSLGPLASYEQYF TGCGCCAGCAGCCTGGGTCCACTAGCGTCCTACGAGCAGTACTTC
TRBD2 NA TRBJ2-7 TRBV9 CASSGAGVSEQYF TGTGCCAGCAGCGGGGCGGGAGTCTCCGAGCAGTACTTC
NA once TRBJ2-1 TRBV9 CASSVVSLQGNEQFF TGTGCCAGCAGCGTAGTATCCCTGCAGGGCAATGAGCAGTTCTTC
TRBD1 NA TRBJ2-3 TRBV28 CASTGQGSYTQYF TGTGCCAGCACCGGACAGGGGTCGTATACGCAGTATTTT
NA NA TRBJ1-1 TRBV29-1 CSGGGTEAFF TGCAGCGGAGGGGGCACTGAAGCTTTCTTT
TRBD1 NA TRBJ1-1 TRBV18 CASSPGQGTEAFF TGTGCCAGCTCACCCGGACAGGGGACTGAAGCTTTCTTT
TRBD2 NA TRBJ2-1 TRBV5-1 CASSRGRLAGEDEQFF TGCGCCAGCAGCAGAGGTCGACTAGCGGGAGAGGATGAGCAGTTCTTC
TRBD1 few TRBJ1-5 TRBV5-6 CASSLGTGALSSYQPQHF TGTGCCAGCAGCTTGGGGACAGGGGCCCTTTCCTCCTATCAGCCCCAGCATTTT
TRBD1 NA TRBJ1-1 TRBV5-6 CASSKDPQGVAFF TGTGCCAGCAGCAAGGACCCACAGGGGGTAGCTTTCTTT
NA few TRBJ1-6 TRBV6-6 CASSPAGNSPLHF TGTGCCAGCAGCCCTGCGGGGAATTCACCCCTCCACTTT
NA NA TRBJ2-1 TRBV13 CASSLRGGAFNEQFF TGTGCCAGCAGCTTAAGGGGGGGGGCCTTCAATGAGCAGTTCTTC
TRBD2 NA TRBJ2-5 TRBV2 CASTRLAGGQETQYF TGTGCCAGCACACGACTAGCGGGGGGTCAAGAGACCCAGTACTTC
NA NA TRBJ1-2 TRBV7-9 CASSFETASYGYTF TGTGCCAGCAGCTTCGAGACAGCCTCCTATGGCTACACCTTC
NA NA TRBJ1-2 TRBV28 CASSWRGDSRGYTF TGTGCCAGCAGTTGGAGGGGTGACTCGCGTGGCTACACCTTC
NA NA TRBJ2-3 TRBV5-1 CASSLAFQESTDTQYF TGCGCCAGCAGCTTGGCCTTTCAAGAGAGCACAGATACGCAGTATTTT
NA NA TRBJ2-5 TRBV9 CASSVGVSETQYF TGTGCCAGCAGCGTAGGAGTCTCAGAGACCCAGTACTTC
NA few TRBJ1-2 TRBV7-8 CASSPSGGGRLKNGYTF TGTGCCAGCAGCCCTAGCGGGGGGGGCAGGCTTAAGAATGGCTACACCTTC
NA NA TRBJ2-5 TRBV9 CASSVGATDWETQYF TGTGCCAGCAGCGTAGGGGCAACGGATTGGGAGACCCAGTACTTC
NA NA TRBJ2-3 TRBV19 CASSGWGYDTDTQYF TGTGCCAGTAGTGGATGGGGCTACGACACAGATACGCAGTATTTT
NA NA TRBJ1-1 TRBV4-3 CASSQDPSAAEAFF TGCGCCAGCAGCCAAGATCCCAGCGCCGCAGAAGCTTTCTTT
NA NA TRBJ2-5 TRBV13 CASSKGGRETQYF TGTGCCAGCAGCAAGGGGGGGCGGGAGACCCAGTACTTC
TRBD1 NA TRBJ1-3 TRBV5-6 CASSLPTGRSGNTIYF TGTGCCAGCAGCCTTCCGACAGGGCGCTCTGGAAACACCATATATTTT
NA few TRBJ2-1 TRBV5-1 CASSLNRDKQFF TGCGCCAGCAGCCTCAACAGGGATAAGCAGTTCTTC
NA once TRBJ2-3 TRBV6-1 CASSRRGDTQYF TGTGCCAGCAGCAGAAGGGGGGATACGCAGTATTTT
TRBD1 few TRBJ1-2 TRBV13 CASSQPRQGNYGYTF TGTGCCAGCAGCCAACCCCGACAGGGAAACTATGGCTACACCTTC
NA NA TRBJ2-2 TRBV7-9 CASSSTLVLNTGELFF TGTGCCAGCAGCTCTACGTTGGTCCTCAACACCGGGGAGCTGTTTTTT
TRBD2 NA TRBJ2-7 TRBV27 CASIPRGVDEQYF TGTGCCAGCATTCCCCGGGGGGTCGACGAGCAGTACTTC
TRBD2 NA TRBJ2-1 TRBV29-1 CSVTLAGNQFF TGCAGCGTTACTCTAGCGGGTAACCAGTTCTTC
TRBD2 NA TRBJ2-3 TRBV10-3 CAIKPSGGTDTQYF TGTGCCATCAAGCCGAGCGGGGGCACAGATACGCAGTATTTT
NA few TRBJ2-2 TRBV25-1 CASSNTGELFF TGTGCCAGCTCAAACACCGGGGAGCTGTTTTTT
TRBD1 NA TRBJ1-2 TRBV19 CASIDDRVSGYTF TGTGCCAGTATCGACGACAGGGTTAGCGGCTACACCTTC
TRBD1 NA TRBJ2-4 TRBV6-1 CASSEFETGVPQTKNIQYF TGTGCCAGCAGTGAATTCGAGACAGGGGTTCCCCAGACCAAAAACATTCAGTACTTC
TRBD1 NA TRBJ2-5 TRBV19 CASSMAPGRGRETQYF TGTGCCAGTAGTATGGCTCCTGGCAGGGGGCGGGAGACCCAGTACTTC
TRBD2 NA TRBJ2-1 TRBV5-4 CASSSASGQWNEQFF TGTGCCAGCAGCTCCGCTAGCGGACAATGGAATGAGCAGTTCTTC
TRBD1 few TRBJ1-2 TRBV18 CATLQGEGYGYTF TGTGCCACCCTACAGGGGGAAGGCTATGGCTACACCTTC
TRBD1 NA TRBJ2-7 TRBV7-9 CASSKGQGVFYEQYF TGTGCCAGCAGCAAAGGACAGGGGGTGTTCTACGAGCAGTACTTC
NA NA TRBJ1-1 TRBV20-1 CSASGATEAFF TGCAGTGCATCAGGGGCCACTGAAGCTTTCTTT
TRBD1 few TRBJ2-7 TRBV29-1 CSVMRDRDTYEQYF TGCAGCGTTATGAGGGACAGGGACACCTACGAGCAGTACTTC
NA NA TRBJ1-1 TRBV5-6 CASSYKRFGQLGTEAFF TGTGCCAGCAGCTACAAACGTTTTGGACAGTTGGGCACTGAAGCTTTCTTT
TRBD1 NA TRBJ1-1 TRBV7-3 CASRAQGGTEAFF TGTGCCAGTCGAGCCCAGGGGGGCACTGAAGCTTTCTTT
TRBD1 NA TRBJ1-4 TRBV27 CASRTGQGRNEKLFF TGTGCCAGCAGGACAGGACAGGGACGAAATGAAAAACTGTTTTTT
NA few TRBJ2-1 TRBV12-5 CASGLVPMTSNEQFF TGTGCTAGTGGTTTGGTGCCCATGACTAGCAATGAGCAGTTCTTC
NA NA TRBJ2-1 TRBV2 CASRVGGGGVNEQFF TGTGCCAGCAGGGTGGGCGGAGGAGGAGTCAATGAGCAGTTCTTC
NA NA TRBJ2-7 TRBV5-6 CASSPPSRRAGEQYF TGTGCCAGCAGCCCCCCCAGTAGGAGGGCCGGGGAGCAGTACTTC
NA NA TRBJ1-2 TRBV6-6 CASRQSGDPANYGYTF TGTGCCAGCAGACAGTCAGGGGACCCAGCTAACTATGGCTACACCTTC
NA NA TRBJ2-3 TRBV2 CASRDWFTDTQYF TGTGCCAGCAGGGACTGGTTCACAGATACGCAGTATTTT
TRBD2 few TRBJ2-2 TRBV27 CASSLSFGTSLTLFF TGTGCCAGCAGTTTATCGTTCGGGACTAGCTTAACACTGTTTTTT
NA NA TRBJ1-1 TRBV5-1 CASSLSSRPDTEAFF TGCGCCAGCAGCCTCAGCTCCAGGCCTGACACTGAAGCTTTCTTT
TRBD2 few TRBJ2-1 TRBV7-9 CSSSWDLAGEDNEQFF TGTTCCAGCAGCTGGGATCTAGCGGGAGAAGACAATGAGCAGTTCTTC